This T cell receptor beta chain was identified during a study of technical replicates of blood from a few donors. Assay: immunoSEQ multiplex PCR; the TCRdb copy retains only in-frame clones and omits some. This table holds over 65,000 clones, around 97% found once. Sequencing was carried out using T cells isolated from PBMCs. The clonotype originates from a human donor in good health.

CDR3: CASSQEGRYGNQPQHF. The CDR3 region has the DNA TGCGCCAGCAGCCAAGAGGGGCGGTACGGCAATCAGCCCCAGCATTTT. This chain uses TRBV4-1 with TRBJ1-5, with D possibly TRBD1 on 5 matching bases. Trimming removed 0 bases from V and 2 bases from J, with 11 bases in between. The CDR3 is 16 residues long. Germline assignment: CDR1 MGHRA and CDR2 YSYEKL.